This T cell receptor (beta chain) was profiled in a study of T cell responses to AZD1222 COVID-19 vaccine. Findings of the study overall: Of the AZD1222 recipients, only 5 to 7 were seropositive at baseline. White British people made up most donors, females outnumbered males, and clonal diversity was possibly underestimated. Epitopes outside B.1.351 and B.1.1.7 mutated regions reportedly drew nearly half of spike TCRs. Receipt of two AZD1222 doses was followed by a rise in Spike-specific TCR breadth and depth.

Using immunoSEQ multiplex PCR, the repertoire was profiled, and TCRdb retains in-frame clones only, with some absent. The sample consists of under 150,000 clones, 85% to 95% of them appearing once. This CDR3 has 21 amino acids. V was pared by 1 base and J by 2 bases, with 27 bases between. Germline V gene sequence: CDR1 LNHNV, CDR2 YYDKDF (reference sequence). Concerning this clone itself: Its antigen remains unknown.

The source of this sequence is an adult who received the AZD1222 COVID-19 vaccine. The starting material was peripheral blood, obtained 28 days after the second AZD1222 dose. The chain carries TRBV15 and TRBJ2-1, with D possibly being TRBD2 (6 bases). CDR3 nucleotides: TGTGCCACCAGCAGAGGAGGTGGGTTGTTTTTACGCGGGGCCACCTACAATGAGCAGTTCTTC. Translating gives CATSRGGGLFLRGATYNEQFF.